Given below is one TCR beta chain in context. These data come from a study of blood T cell repertoires in COVID-19. Study-level background: COVID-19 samples, acute and convalescent, were from the United States, Italy and Spain. T cells, B-cell-depleted T cells, or PBMCs provided the cDNA or gDNA that served as material.

Profiled with immunoSEQ multiplex PCR; TCRdb holds only in-frame clones, not every one. Of 220,000 or so clones listed, 80% to 85% were seen once; the top ten hold about 7%. Germline V lookup: CDR1 SGHAT, CDR2 FQDESV (reference sequence). CDR3 length: 15 residues. The ends were cut back, 6 bases at V and 0 bases at J, with 15 bases in the middle. Recovery among Cohort 3 donors was established by two negative PCRs, clearance, or symptom resolution. The TCR originated in a woman aged 40 to 55 who had recovered from COVID-19. The genes are TRBV11-1 and TRBJ2-7; D may be TRBD1 (6 bases). Sequencing was done on a sample of PBMCs or T cells enriched from blood (not recorded which). The CDR3 sequence is CASRDPGDNSYEQYF. The CDR3 bases are TGTGCCAGCAGGGATCCAGGGGACAACTCCTACGAGCAGTACTTC.